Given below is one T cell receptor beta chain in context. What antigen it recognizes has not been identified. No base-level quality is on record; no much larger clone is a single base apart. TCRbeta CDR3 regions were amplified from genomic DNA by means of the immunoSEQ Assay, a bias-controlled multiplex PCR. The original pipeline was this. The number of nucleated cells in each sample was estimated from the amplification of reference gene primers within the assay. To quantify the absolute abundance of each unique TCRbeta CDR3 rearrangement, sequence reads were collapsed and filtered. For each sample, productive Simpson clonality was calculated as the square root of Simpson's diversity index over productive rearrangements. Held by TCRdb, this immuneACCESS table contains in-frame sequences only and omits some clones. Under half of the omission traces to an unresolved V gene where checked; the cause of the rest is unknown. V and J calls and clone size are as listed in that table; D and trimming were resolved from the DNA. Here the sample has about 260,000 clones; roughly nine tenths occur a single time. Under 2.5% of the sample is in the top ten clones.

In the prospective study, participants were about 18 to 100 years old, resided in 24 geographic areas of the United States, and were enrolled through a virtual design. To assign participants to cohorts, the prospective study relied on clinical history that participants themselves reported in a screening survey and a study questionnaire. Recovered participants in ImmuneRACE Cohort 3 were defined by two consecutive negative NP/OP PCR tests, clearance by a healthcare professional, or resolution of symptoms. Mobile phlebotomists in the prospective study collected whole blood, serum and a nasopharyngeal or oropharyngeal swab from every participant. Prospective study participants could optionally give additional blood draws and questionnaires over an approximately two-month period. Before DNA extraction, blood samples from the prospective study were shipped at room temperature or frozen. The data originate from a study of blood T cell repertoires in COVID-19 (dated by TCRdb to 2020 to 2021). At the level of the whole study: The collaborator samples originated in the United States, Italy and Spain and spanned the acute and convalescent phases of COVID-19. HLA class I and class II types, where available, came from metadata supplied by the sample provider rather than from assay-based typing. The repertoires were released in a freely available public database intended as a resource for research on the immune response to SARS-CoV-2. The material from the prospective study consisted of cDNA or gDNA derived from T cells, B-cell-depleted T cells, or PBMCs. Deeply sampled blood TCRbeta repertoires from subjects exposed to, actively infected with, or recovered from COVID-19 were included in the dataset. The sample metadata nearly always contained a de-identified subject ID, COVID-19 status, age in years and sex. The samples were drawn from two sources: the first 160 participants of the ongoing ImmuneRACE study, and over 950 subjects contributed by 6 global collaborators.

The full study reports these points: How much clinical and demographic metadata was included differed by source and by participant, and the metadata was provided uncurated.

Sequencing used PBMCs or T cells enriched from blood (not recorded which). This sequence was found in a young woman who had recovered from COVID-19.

The CDR3 corresponds to CATRTSGRGETQYF. The bases are TGTGCCACCCGGACTAGCGGGAGGGGAGAGACCCAGTACTTC. The chain employs TRBV10-3 and TRBJ2-5, and TRBD2 aligns with 15 junction nucleotides. From cysteine to phenylalanine, the CDR3 is 14 amino acids long. Left in the record is the CDR3 DNA by itself, 42 bases read in frame from the first base. Taken from the germline V gene, the CDR1 and CDR2 loops are ENHRY and SYGVKD. Trimming leaves V shorter by 10 bases and J shorter by 4 bases, with the junction holding 4 bases beyond the gene matches.